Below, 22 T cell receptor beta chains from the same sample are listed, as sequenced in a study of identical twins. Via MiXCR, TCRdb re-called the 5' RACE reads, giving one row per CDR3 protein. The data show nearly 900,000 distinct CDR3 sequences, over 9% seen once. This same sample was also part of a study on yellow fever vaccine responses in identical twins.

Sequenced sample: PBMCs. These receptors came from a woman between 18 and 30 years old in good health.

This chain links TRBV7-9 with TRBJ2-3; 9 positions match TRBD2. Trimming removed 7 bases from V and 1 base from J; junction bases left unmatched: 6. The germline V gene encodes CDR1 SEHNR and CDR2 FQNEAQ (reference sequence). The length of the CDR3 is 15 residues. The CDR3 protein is CASTQGGGGTDTQYF. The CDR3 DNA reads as TGTGCCAGCACCCAGGGCGGGGGGGGCACAGATACGCAGTATTTT.

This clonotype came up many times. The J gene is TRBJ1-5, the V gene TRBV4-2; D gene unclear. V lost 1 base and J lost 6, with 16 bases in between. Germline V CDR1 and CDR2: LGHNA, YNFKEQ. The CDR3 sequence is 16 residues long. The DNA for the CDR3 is TGTGCCAGCAGCCAAGCCAGCGACGGCCCCCCTCAGCCCCAGCATTTT. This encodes CASSQASDGPPQPQHF.

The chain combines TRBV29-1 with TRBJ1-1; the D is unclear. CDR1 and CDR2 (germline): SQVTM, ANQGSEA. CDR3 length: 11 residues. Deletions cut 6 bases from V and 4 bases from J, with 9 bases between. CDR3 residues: CSVKGPTEAFF. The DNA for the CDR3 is TGCAGCGTAAAAGGGCCCACTGAAGCTTTCTTT.

Here the CDR3 DNA reads TGTGCCAGCAGCCGCGCAGGGGGCGCCTACGAGCAGTACGTC. Translating gives CASSRAGGAYEQYV. The genes are TRBV6-1 and TRBJ2-7, with 8 bases identical to TRBD1. CDR3 length: 14 residues. V trimming: 6 bases; J trimming: 2 bases; junction bases outside the gene matches: 6. Germline V gene data show CDR1 as MNHNS and CDR2 as SASEGT.

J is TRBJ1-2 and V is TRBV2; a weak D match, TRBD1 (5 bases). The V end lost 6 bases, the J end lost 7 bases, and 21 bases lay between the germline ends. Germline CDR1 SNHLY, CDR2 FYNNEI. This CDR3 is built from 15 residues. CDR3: CASSPTAGGSVGYTF. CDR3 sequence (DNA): TGTGCCAGCAGCCCTACAGCTGGGGGGAGTGTTGGCTACACCTTC.

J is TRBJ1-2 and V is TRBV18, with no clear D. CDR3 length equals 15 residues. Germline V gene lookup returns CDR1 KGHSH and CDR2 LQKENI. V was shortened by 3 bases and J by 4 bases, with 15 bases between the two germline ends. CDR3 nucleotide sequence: TGTGCCAGCTCACCCCAGGAGTTATCAAGCTATGGCTACACCTTC. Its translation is CASSPQELSSYGYTF.

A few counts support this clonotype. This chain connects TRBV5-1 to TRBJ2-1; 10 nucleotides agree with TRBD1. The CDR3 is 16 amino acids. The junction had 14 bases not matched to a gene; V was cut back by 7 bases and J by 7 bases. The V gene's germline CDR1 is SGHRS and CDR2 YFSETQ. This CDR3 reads CASGPPTRQGANEQFF. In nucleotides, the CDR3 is TGCGCCAGCGGGCCCCCAACAAGACAGGGGGCAAATGAGCAGTTCTTC.

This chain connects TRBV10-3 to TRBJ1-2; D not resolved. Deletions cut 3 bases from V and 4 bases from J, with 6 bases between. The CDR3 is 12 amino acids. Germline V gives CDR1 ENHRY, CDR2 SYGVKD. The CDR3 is CAISELTYGYTF. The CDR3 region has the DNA TGTGCCATCAGTGAATTAACCTATGGCTACACCTTC.

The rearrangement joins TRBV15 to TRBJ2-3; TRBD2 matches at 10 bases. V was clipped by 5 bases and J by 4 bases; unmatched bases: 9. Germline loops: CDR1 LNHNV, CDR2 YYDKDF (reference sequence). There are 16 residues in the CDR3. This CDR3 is CATSRRGLAAADTQYF. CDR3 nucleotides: TGTGCCACCAGCCGCCGTGGACTAGCGGCGGCAGATACGCAGTATTTT.

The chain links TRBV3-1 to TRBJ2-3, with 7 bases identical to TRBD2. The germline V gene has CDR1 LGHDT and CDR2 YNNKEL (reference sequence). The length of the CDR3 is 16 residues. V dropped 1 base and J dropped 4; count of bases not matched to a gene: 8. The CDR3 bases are TGTGCCAGCAGCCAAGGTGTCGGGGGGAGTGCAGATACGCAGTATTTT. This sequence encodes CASSQGVGGSADTQYF.

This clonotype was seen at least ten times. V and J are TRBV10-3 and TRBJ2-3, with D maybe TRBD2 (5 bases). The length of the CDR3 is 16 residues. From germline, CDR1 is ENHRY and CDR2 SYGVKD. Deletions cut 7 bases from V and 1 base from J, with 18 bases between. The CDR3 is CAITDSTSLGTDTQYF. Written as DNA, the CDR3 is TGTGCCATCACGGACTCCACCTCCTTGGGCACAGATACGCAGTATTTT.

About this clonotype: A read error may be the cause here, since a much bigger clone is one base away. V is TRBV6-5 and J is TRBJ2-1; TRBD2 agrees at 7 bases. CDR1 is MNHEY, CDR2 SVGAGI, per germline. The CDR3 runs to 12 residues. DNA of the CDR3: TGTGCCAGAAGTTACCGGGGGGATGAGCAGTTCTTC. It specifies CARSYRGDEQFF.

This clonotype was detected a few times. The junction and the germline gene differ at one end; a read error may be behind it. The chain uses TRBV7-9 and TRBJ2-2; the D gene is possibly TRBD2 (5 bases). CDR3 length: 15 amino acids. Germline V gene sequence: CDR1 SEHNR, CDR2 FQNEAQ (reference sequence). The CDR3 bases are TGTGCCAGCAGCCTAGCTCCAGTCTCGGGCGGGGAGCTGTTTTTT. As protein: CASSLAPVSGGELFF.

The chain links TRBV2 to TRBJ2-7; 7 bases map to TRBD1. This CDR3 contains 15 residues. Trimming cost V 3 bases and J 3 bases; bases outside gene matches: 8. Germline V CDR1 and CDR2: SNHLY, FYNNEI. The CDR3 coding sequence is TGTGCCAGCAGTGAGTCGGGACAGTACGTCTACGAGCAGTACTTC. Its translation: CASSESGQYVYEQYF.

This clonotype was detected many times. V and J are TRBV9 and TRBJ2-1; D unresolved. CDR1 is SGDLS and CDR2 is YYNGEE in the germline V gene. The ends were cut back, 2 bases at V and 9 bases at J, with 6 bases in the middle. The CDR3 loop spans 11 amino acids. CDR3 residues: CASSVSTEQFF. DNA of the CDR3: TGTGCCAGCAGCGTTTCCACTGAGCAGTTCTTC.

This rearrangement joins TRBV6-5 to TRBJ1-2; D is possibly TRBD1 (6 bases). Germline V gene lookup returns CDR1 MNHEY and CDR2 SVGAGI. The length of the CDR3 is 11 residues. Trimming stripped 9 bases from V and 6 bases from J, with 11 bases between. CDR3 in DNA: TGTGCCAGTGGGGGGCTCAATGGCTACACCTTC. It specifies CASGGLNGYTF.

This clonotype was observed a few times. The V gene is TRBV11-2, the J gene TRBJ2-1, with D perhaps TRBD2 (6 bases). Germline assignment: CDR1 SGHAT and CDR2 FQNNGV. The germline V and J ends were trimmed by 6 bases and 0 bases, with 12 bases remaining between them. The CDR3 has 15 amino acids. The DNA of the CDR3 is TGTGCCAGCAGAGGAGGGGTGCGCTCCTACAATGAGCAGTTCTTC. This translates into CASRGGVRSYNEQFF.

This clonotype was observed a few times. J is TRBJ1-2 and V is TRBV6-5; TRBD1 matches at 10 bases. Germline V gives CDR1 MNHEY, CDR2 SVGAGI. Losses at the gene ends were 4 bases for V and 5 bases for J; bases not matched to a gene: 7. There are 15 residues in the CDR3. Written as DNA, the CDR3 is TGTGCCAGCAGTTCCAAGACAGGGGGCCAATATGGCTACACCTTC. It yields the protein CASSSKTGGQYGYTF.

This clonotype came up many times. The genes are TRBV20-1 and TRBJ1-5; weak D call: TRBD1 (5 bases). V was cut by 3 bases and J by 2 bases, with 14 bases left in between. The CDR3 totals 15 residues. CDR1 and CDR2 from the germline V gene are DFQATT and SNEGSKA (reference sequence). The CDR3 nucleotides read TGCAGTGCTAGCGCGGGGGTGCGGGGCAATCAGCCCCAGCATTTT. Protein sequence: CSASAGVRGNQPQHF.

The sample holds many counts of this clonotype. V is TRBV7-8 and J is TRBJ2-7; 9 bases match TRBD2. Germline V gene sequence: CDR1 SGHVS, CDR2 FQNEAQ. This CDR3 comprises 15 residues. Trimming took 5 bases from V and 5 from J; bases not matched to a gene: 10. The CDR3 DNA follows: TGTGCCAGCAGCGCCCCGGGACTAGCAATGAACGAGCAGTACTTC. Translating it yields CASSAPGLAMNEQYF.

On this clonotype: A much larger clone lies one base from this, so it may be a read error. This CDR3 is CSVHYGTGGADTQYF. In nucleotides, the CDR3 is TGCAGCGTTCACTACGGGACAGGGGGCGCAGATACGCAGTATTTT. The V call is TRBV29-1, the J call TRBJ2-3; 12 bases map to TRBD1. V shed 5 bases and J 4 bases; nucleotides not matched to a gene: 7. CDR1 and CDR2 from the germline V gene are SQVTM and ANQGSEA. The CDR3 has 15 residues.

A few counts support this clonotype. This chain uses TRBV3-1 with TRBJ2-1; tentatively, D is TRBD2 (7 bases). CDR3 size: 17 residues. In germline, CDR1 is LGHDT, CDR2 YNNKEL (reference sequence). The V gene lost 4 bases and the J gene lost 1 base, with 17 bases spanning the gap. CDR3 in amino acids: CASSPSAGAPSYNEQFF. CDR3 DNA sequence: TGTGCCAGCAGCCCGAGCGCGGGGGCGCCGTCCTACAATGAGCAGTTCTTC.